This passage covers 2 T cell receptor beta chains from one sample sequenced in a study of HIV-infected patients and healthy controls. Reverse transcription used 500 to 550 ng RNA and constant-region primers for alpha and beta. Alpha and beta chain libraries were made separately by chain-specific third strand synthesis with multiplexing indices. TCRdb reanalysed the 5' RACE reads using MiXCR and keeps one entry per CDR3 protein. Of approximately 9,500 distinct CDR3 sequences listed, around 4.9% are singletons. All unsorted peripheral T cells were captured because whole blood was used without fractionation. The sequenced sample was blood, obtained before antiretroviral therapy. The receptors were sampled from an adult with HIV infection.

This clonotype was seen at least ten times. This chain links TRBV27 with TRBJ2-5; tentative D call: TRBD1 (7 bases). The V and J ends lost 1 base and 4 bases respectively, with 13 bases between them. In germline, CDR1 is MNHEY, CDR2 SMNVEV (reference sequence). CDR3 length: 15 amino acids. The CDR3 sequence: CASSLLQGRRETQYF. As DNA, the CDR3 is TGTGCCAGCAGTTTATTACAGGGGAGGAGAGAGACCCAGTACTTC.

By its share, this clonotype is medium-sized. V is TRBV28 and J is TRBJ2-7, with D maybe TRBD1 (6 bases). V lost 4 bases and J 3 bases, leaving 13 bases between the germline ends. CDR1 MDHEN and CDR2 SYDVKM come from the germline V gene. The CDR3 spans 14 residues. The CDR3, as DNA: TGTGCCAGCAGTTGGGCAGGGGCGGGCTACGAGCAGTACTTC. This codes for CASSWAGAGYEQYF.